This TCR beta chain was captured by sequencing in a study of cytotoxic CD8 clonotypes in ibrutinib-treated CLL. Study overall: Per sample, productive templates averaged approximately 260,000 and productive rearrangements averaged 94,082.

Study-level findings and limits: Clonality was elevated at ibrutinib response and had returned toward baseline at progression.

As regards this clone: The target antigen is unknown.

Assay used: immunoSEQ multiplex PCR; TCRdb lists only in-frame clones, some missing. Of approximately 26,000 clones detected, more than 65% appear once; the ten largest clones hold 40% to 55%. The sample consisted of PBMCs, taken after 12 months of ibrutinib treatment. This clonotype was sampled from a human donor with chronic lymphocytic leukemia.

CDR3 DNA sequence: TGTGCCAGCAGCGTAGACAAAGGGGAAGCTTTCTTT. As protein: CASSVDKGEAFF. J is TRBJ1-1 and V is TRBV9; D is unclear. The CDR3 length is 12 residues. Trimming removed 0 bases from V and 8 bases from J, with 8 bases in between. The V gene's germline CDR1 is SGDLS and CDR2 YYNGEE.